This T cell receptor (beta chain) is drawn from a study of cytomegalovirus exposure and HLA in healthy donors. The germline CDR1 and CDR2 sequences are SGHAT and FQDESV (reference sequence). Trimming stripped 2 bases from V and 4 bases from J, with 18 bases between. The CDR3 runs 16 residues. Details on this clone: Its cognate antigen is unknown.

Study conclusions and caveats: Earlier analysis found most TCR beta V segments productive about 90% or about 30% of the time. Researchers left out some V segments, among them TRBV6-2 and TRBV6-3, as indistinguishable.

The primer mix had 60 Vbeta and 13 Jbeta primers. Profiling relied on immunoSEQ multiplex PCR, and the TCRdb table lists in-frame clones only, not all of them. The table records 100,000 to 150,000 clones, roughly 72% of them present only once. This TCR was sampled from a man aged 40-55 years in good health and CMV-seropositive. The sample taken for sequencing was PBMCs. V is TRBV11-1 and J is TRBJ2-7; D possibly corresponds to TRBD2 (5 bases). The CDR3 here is CASSLSGGSGVYEQYF. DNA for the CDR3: TGTGCCAGCAGCTTAAGTGGCGGGTCCGGTGTTTACGAGCAGTACTTC.